The next 24 T cell receptor beta chains were all read from a single sample in a study of beta chain features in type 1 diabetes. Study results and caveats: There was a moderate but significant shortening of TCRB CDR3s in all four CD4+ subsets of Type 1 diabetes patients.

Every bit of the isolated RNA underwent reverse transcription, so sequencing read expressed TCRB transcripts. The protocol was immunoSEQ multiplex PCR, while the TCRdb copy is restricted to in-frame clones and leaves out a portion. The sample yields 640,000 or so clones, about an eighth seen once. These receptors' antigens are unknown. The sample comprised naive CD4+ T cells from blood. Receptors originate from a man aged 18 to 35 with type 1 diabetes.

This clone was found once. This same CDR3 is encoded by further DNA sequences in the sample. In nucleotides, the CDR3 is TGTGCCAGTAGCACGGGACTTCGAGAGACCCAGTACTTC. This sequence encodes CASSTGLRETQYF. The genes are TRBV19 and TRBJ2-5, with D tentatively TRBD2 (6 bases). CDR3 length equals 13 residues. Germline V gene sequence: CDR1 LNHDA, CDR2 SQIVND (reference sequence). Trimming removed 6 bases at V and 4 bases at J, with 12 bases between. The full variable domain, completed using reference TRBV19 and TRBJ2-5, is DGGITQSPKYLFRKEGQNVTLSCEQNLNHDAMYWYRQDPGQGLRLIYYSQIVNDFQKGDIAEGYSVSREKKESFPLTVTSAQKNPTAFYLCASSTGLRETQYFGPGTRLLVL.

The chain has TRBV5-1 and TRBJ1-1; D ambiguous. The CDR3 runs to 14 residues. The germline V gene encodes CDR1 SGHRS and CDR2 YFSETQ. Trimming left V 1 base short and J 0 bases short, with 7 bases between. The CDR3: CASSLTFLNTEAFF. In DNA form, the CDR3 reads TGCGCCAGCAGCTTGACCTTCTTGAACACTGAAGCTTTCTTT.

The genes are TRBV7-8 and TRBJ1-1; maybe TRBD1 (5 bases). Trimming removed 7 bases from V and 2 bases from J, with 11 bases in between. The CDR3 runs 13 residues. CDR1 is SGHVS and CDR2 is FQNEAQ in the germline V gene. The CDR3 region has the DNA TGTGCCAGCACCTTCGACAGAAACACTGAAGCTTTCTTT. Residues: CASTFDRNTEAFF.

The table lists this clone with a few counts. The rearrangement links TRBV5-1 to TRBJ1-2; 8 positions match TRBD1. Per germline, CDR1 SGHRS and CDR2 YFSETQ. CDR3 length: 12 residues. V dropped 4 bases and J dropped 13; count of bases not matched to a gene: 9. The CDR3 coding sequence is TGCGCCAGCAGCATCGGACAGGGAGTCTGCACCTTC. It codes for CASSIGQGVCTF.

CDR3 region: CAWNGLGSNYGYTF. CDR3 coding DNA: TGTGCCTGGAATGGTCTCGGCTCTAACTATGGCTACACCTTC. This sequence joins TRBV30 and TRBJ1-2; the D is unclear. Per the germline V gene, CDR1 is GTSNPN and CDR2 is SVGIG (reference sequence). The CDR3 spans 14 residues. V lost 4 bases and J 0 bases, leaving 12 bases between the germline ends.

V gene TRBV7-6 combines with J gene TRBJ2-2, with 8 bases fitting TRBD2. Germline-derived CDR1 and CDR2 are SGHVS and FNYEAQ. The ends lost 5 bases at V and 2 bases at J; junction bases unmatched: 4. This CDR3 is built from 15 residues. CDR3 protein: CASSPTSGNTGELFF. The CDR3 DNA reads as TGTGCCAGCAGCCCTACTAGCGGCAACACCGGGGAGCTGTTTTTT. The variable domain in full, completed from reference TRBV7-6 and TRBJ2-2, reads GAGVSQSPRYKVTKRGQDVALRCDPISGHVSLYWYRQALGQGPEFLTYFNYEAQQDKSGLPNDRFSAERPEGSISTLTIQRTEQRDSAMYRCASSPTSGNTGELFFGEGSRLTVL.

This clone was recorded a few times. The CDR3: CASSLGQGTQPQHF. In nucleotides, the CDR3 is TGCGCCAGCAGCTTGGGGCAGGGGACTCAGCCCCAGCATTTT. The chain links TRBV5-1 to TRBJ1-5, with D tentatively TRBD1 (6 bases). Germline values: CDR1 SGHRS, CDR2 YFSETQ. The germline V and J ends were trimmed by 0 bases and 6 bases, with 10 bases remaining between them. The CDR3 sequence is 14 residues long.

The sample holds a few counts of this clone. The rearrangement links TRBV9 to TRBJ1-2, with no clear D. This CDR3 has 12 residues. V shed 7 bases and J shed 4 bases, with 11 bases lying between them. Germline V gives CDR1 SGDLS, CDR2 YYNGEE. CDR3 protein: CASAREFYGYTF. The CDR3, as DNA: TGTGCCAGCGCTCGTGAGTTCTATGGCTACACCTTC.

V and J are TRBV16 and TRBJ1-1; D unclear. V shed 4 bases and J shed 5 bases, with 8 bases lying between them. This CDR3 is 12 amino acids long. Germline CDR1 is KGHSY and CDR2 is FQNENV. The CDR3 region is CASSPLGTEAFF. The CDR3 nucleotides are TGTGCCAGCAGCCCACTTGGGACTGAAGCTTTCTTT.

The V gene is TRBV5-1, the J gene TRBJ1-1, with 10 bases aligning to TRBD1. CDR1 and CDR2 (germline): SGHRS, YFSETQ. The length of the CDR3 is 20 residues. Unmatched junction bases numbered 17, after V lost 2 bases and J lost 1 base. Here the CDR3 DNA reads TGCGCCAGCAGCTTTAGGACAGGGGGTACCAACGCGAAGGGGAACACTGAAGCTTTCTTT. This encodes CASSFRTGGTNAKGNTEAFF.

This clone occurred a few times. The chain uses TRBV11-2 and TRBJ2-2; no reliable D call. The CDR3 has 12 residues. V was pared by 5 bases and J by 6 bases, with 7 bases between. Looked up from germline, CDR1 is SGHAT and CDR2 is FQNNGV. The CDR3 bases are TGTGCCAGCAGCCCCAAGGCCGGGGAGCTGTTTTTT. It codes for CASSPKAGELFF.

The sample holds a few counts of this clone. The chain is built from TRBV7-3 and TRBJ2-5; a possible D gene is TRBD1 (6 bases). The CDR3 covers 13 residues. In germline, CDR1 is SGHTA, CDR2 FQGTGA. V was pared by 8 bases and J by 3 bases, with 13 bases between. The CDR3, as DNA: TGTGCCAGCCGGACAGAGTGGGAAGAGACCCAGTACTTC. Protein sequence: CASRTEWEETQYF.

This clone was picked up one time. V usage is TRBV25-1 and J usage is TRBJ1-1; D is ambiguous. The CDR3 loop spans 15 amino acids. Germline V gene sequence: CDR1 MGHDK, CDR2 SYGVNS. Trimming stripped 0 bases from V and 0 bases from J, with 8 bases between. CDR3 loop: CASSEYGPLNTEAFF. The CDR3 bases are TGTGCCAGCAGTGAATACGGACCCCTGAACACTGAAGCTTTCTTT.

The chain uses TRBV28 and TRBJ1-5; no definite D call. The CDR3 consists of 15 residues. CDR1 MDHEN and CDR2 SYDVKM come from the germline V gene. V gave up 10 bases and J gave up 2 bases, with 18 bases separating them. Here the CDR3 DNA reads TGTGCCACCGCCGCGGGGTCTCGAGGCAATCAGCCCCAGCATTTT. This sequence encodes CATAAGSRGNQPQHF.

The chain couples TRBV7-2 to TRBJ1-2; 7 bases are shared with TRBD1. Germline V lookup: CDR1 SGHTA, CDR2 FQGNSA. Unmatched junction bases numbered 14, after V lost 1 base and J lost 6 bases. The CDR3 consists of 17 residues. The chain's CDR3 is CASSLGMPGQTFDGYTF. CDR3 nucleotides: TGTGCCAGCAGCTTAGGAATGCCGGGACAGACCTTTGATGGCTACACCTTC.

Notes on this clone: Other DNA sequences of this sample code for an identical CDR3. V is TRBV7-9 and J is TRBJ2-7; D is undetermined. Germline CDR1 and CDR2: SEHNR and FQNEAQ (reference sequence). The CDR3 has 14 amino acids. Trimming shortened V by 1 base and J by 0 bases, and 7 bases separated the two germline ends. This CDR3 is CASSLDRSSYEQYF. In DNA, the CDR3 is TGTGCCAGCAGCTTAGACCGGAGCTCCTACGAGCAGTACTTC. Complete variable domain (other parts from reference TRBV7-9 and TRBJ2-7): DTGVSQNPRHKITKRGQNVTFRCDPISEHNRLYWYRQTLGQGPEFLTYFQNEAQLEKSRLLSDRFSAERPKGSFSTLEIQRTEQGDSAMYLCASSLDRSSYEQYFGPGTRLTVT.

This clone was found a few times. V gene TRBV4-3 combines with J gene TRBJ2-5; D perhaps matches TRBD2 (6 bases). Trimming left V 0 bases short and J 4 bases short, with 12 bases between. The CDR3 extends over 15 amino acids. The V gene's germline CDR1 is LGHNA and CDR2 YSLEER. CDR3 bases: TGCGCCAGCAGCCAAGAGGAGACTAGAGGAGAGACCCAGTACTTC. It yields the protein CASSQEETRGETQYF.

V is TRBV7-8 and J is TRBJ1-2; D is ambiguous. V was cut by 3 bases and J by 6 bases, with 14 bases left in between. Germline values: CDR1 SGHVS, CDR2 FQNEAQ. The CDR3 is 14 amino acids. CDR3 DNA: TGTGCCAGCAGCTTCCGCGTACCCCGCGATGGCTACACCTTC. Its protein product is CASSFRVPRDGYTF.

This chain links TRBV4-2 with TRBJ2-1; 11 bases fit TRBD2. Germline V lookup: CDR1 LGHNA, CDR2 YNFKEQ. The CDR3 has 17 residues. V was clipped by 3 bases and J by 13 bases; unmatched bases: 17. The CDR3 DNA sequence: TGTGCCAGCAGCCACCAATTAGCGGGGGGGCCTAAAGTAGGTCAGTTCTTC. This encodes CASSHQLAGGPKVGQFF.

The chain links TRBV7-9 to TRBJ1-6; TRBD1 is a possible D gene (5 bases). V was pared by 5 bases and J by 0 bases, with 14 bases between. The CDR3 covers 17 residues. From germline, CDR1 is SEHNR and CDR2 FQNEAQ (reference sequence). The CDR3 loop is CASSQSPGSSYNSPLHF. Written as DNA, the CDR3 is TGTGCCAGCAGCCAATCACCAGGGAGCTCCTATAATTCACCCCTCCACTTT. The whole variable domain, filled in from reference TRBV7-9 and TRBJ1-6, reads DTGVSQNPRHKITKRGQNVTFRCDPISEHNRLYWYRQTLGQGPEFLTYFQNEAQLEKSRLLSDRFSAERPKGSFSTLEIQRTEQGDSAMYLCASSQSPGSSYNSPLHFGNGTRLTVT.

This sequence joins TRBV5-1 and TRBJ2-2, with 9 bases identical to TRBD1. Per the germline V gene, CDR1 is SGHRS and CDR2 is YFSETQ. The ends lost 4 bases at V and 6 bases at J; junction bases unmatched: 7. The CDR3 runs to 15 residues. In DNA, the CDR3 is TGCGCCAGCAGCCCCACGACAGGGGGGGCCGGGGAGCTGTTTTTT. This gives the protein CASSPTTGGAGELFF. The whole variable domain, remainder taken from reference TRBV5-1 and TRBJ2-2, is KAGVTQTPRYLIKTRGQQVTLSCSPISGHRSVSWYQQTPGQGLQFLFEYFSETQRNKGNFPGRFSGRQFSNSRSEMNVSTLELGDSALYLCASSPTTGGAGELFFGEGSRLTVL.

In its sample, this clone was seen a few times. The chain uses TRBV28 and TRBJ2-7, with 11 bases aligning to TRBD1. Trimming took 4 bases from V and 7 from J; bases not matched to a gene: 6. The CDR3 has 14 amino acids. Germline CDR1 and CDR2: MDHEN and SYDVKM. The CDR3 reads CASSSPGQGEEQYF. The CDR3 bases are TGTGCCAGCAGTTCCCCGGGACAGGGGGAAGAGCAGTACTTC. Based on the CDR3 plus reference TRBV28 and TRBJ2-7, the full variable domain is DVKVTQSSRYLVKRTGEKVFLECVQDMDHENMFWYRQDPGLGLRLIYFSYDVKMKEKGDIPEGYSVSREKKERFSLILESASTNQTSMYLCASSSPGQGEEQYFGPGTRLTVT.

This clone has only a few counts. The genes are TRBV6-5 and TRBJ2-7, with 7 bases aligning to TRBD1. Trimming cost V 1 base and J 3 bases; bases outside gene matches: 3. This CDR3 is 14 amino acids long. Germline CDR1 and CDR2: MNHEY and SVGAGI. CDR3 region: CASSYYRDSYEQYF. The CDR3 DNA follows: TGTGCCAGCAGTTACTACCGGGACAGCTACGAGCAGTACTTC.

The genes are TRBV30 and TRBJ2-1; D is unclear. The CDR3 is made up of 14 amino acids. V was clipped by 4 bases and J by 4 bases, with 14 bases between them. Germline CDR1 reads GTSNPN; CDR2 reads SVGIG (reference sequence). The CDR3 spells CAWNPSGLYNEQFF. CDR3 DNA: TGTGCCTGGAACCCCTCGGGCTTATACAATGAGCAGTTCTTC.